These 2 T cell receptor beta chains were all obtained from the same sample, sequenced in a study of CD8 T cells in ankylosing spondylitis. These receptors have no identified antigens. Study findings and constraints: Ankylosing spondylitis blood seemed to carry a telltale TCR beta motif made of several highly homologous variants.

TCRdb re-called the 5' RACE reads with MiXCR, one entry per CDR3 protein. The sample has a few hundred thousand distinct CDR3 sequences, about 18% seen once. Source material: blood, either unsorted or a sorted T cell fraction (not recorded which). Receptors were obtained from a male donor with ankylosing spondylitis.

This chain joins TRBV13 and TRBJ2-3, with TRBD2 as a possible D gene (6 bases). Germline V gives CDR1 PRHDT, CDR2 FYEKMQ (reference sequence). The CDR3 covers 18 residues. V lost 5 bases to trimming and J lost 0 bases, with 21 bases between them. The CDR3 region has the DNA TGTGCCAGCAGCCTATGGGTCGCTAGCGCCATCAGCACAGATACGCAGTATTTT. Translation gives CASSLWVASAISTDTQYF.

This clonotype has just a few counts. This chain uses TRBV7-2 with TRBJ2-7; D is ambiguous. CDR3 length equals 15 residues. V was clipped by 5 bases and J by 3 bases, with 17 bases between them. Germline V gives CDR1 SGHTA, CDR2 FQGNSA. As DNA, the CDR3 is TGTGCCAGCAGCACCCAATTAGGAGCTAGCTACGAGCAGTACTTC. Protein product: CASSTQLGASYEQYF.